A selection of T cell receptor beta chains follows, all from one sample in a study of cytomegalovirus exposure and HLA in healthy donors. Sequencing was performed with immunoSEQ multiplex PCR; in TCRdb, only in-frame clones are kept and a portion is missing. The table lists about 210,000 clones, roughly 80% of them singletons. Material for sequencing was PBMCs. These receptors all stem from a man aged 40-55 years in good health and CMV-seropositive. Both conserved end residues are part of each CDR3. A D gene is named only where the DNA matches it firmly. The size field is filled for only some rows; it gives once, few, many or a size class.

J,size,D,V,DNA,CDR3
TRBJ1-4,-,-,TRBV10-1,TGCGCCAGCAGTGCTTCAACTAATGAAAAACTGTTTTTT,CASSASTNEKLFF
TRBJ2-1,-,-,TRBV27,TGTGCCAGCAGTTTATTGGGGGCGAGCTCCTACAATGAGCAGTTCTTC,CASSLLGASSYNEQFF
TRBJ2-7,-,TRBD2,TRBV25-1,TGTGCCAGCAGTGAATTTGCTAGCGGTTCGAGTGAGCAGTACTTC,CASSEFASGSSEQYF
TRBJ1-1,once,TRBD1,TRBV10-2,TGCGCCAGCAGACAGGGGAGTGGTCGAAGCACTGAAGCTTTCTTT,CASRQGSGRSTEAFF
TRBJ1-2,-,-,TRBV5-1,TGCGCCAGCAGCTTGGAGGCAGGGGCCGCGGGCTACACCTTC,CASSLEAGAAGYTF
TRBJ2-5,-,TRBD2,TRBV28,TGTGCCAGCAGTTTAAAGCCGACTAGCGGGTACCAGAGGACCCAGTACTTC,CASSLKPTSGYQRTQYF
TRBJ1-2,-,-,TRBV4-1,TGCGCCAGCAGCCAAGAAGGACAGCCTTATGGCTACACCTTC,CASSQEGQPYGYTF
TRBJ2-1,once,TRBD2,TRBV29-1,TGCAGCGCCCGAAGGCGGGAGGGTACGAATGAGCAGTTCTTC,CSARRREGTNEQFF
TRBJ2-2,-,-,TRBV18,TGTGCCAGCTCACCGGTCCCCCTCCCGAGTGGGAACACCGGGGAGCTGTTTTTT,CASSPVPLPSGNTGELFF
TRBJ2-3,-,-,TRBV29-1,TGCAGCGCAACGCAGGGCACAGATACGCAGTATTTT,CSATQGTDTQYF
TRBJ2-3,-,TRBD1,TRBV23-1,TGCGCCAGCAGTCGAGAAGCCCGGGACAGGGGTTGTACAGATACGCAGTATTTT,CASSREARDRGCTDTQYF
TRBJ2-2,-,-,TRBV10-3,TGTGCCATCAGTGAGTCGAGGACAGTGAACACCGGGGAGCTGTTTTTT,CAISESRTVNTGELFF
TRBJ1-2,-,-,TRBV5-5,TGTGCCAGCAGCTTGGGGGGCGAGATCTATGGCTACACCTTC,CASSLGGEIYGYTF
TRBJ1-3,-,-,TRBV5-4,TGTGCCAGCAGCGGCACAGGGATGGGGGGAAACACCATATATTTT,CASSGTGMGGNTIYF
TRBJ1-2,-,TRBD1,TRBV5-5,TGTGCCAGCAGCTCTCGGACAGGGGGCGGCTACACCTTC,CASSSRTGGGYTF
TRBJ2-2,-,TRBD1,TRBV5-5,TGTGCCAGCAGCCCCAGGACAGGGCCTATGGGGGAGCTGTTTTTT,CASSPRTGPMGELFF
TRBJ2-1,-,TRBD2,TRBV5-4,TGTGCCAGCAGCGGGGGGGGACTAGCGGGAGGGCCGGGCAATGAGCAGTTCTTC,CASSGGGLAGGPGNEQFF
TRBJ2-1,-,-,TRBV5-1,TGCGCCAGCAGCTTGGTTCTGGCAGACAATGAGCAGTTCTTC,CASSLVLADNEQFF
TRBJ1-2,-,-,TRBV4-1,TGCGCCAGCAGCCAAGATCCACAGAACTATGGCTACACCTTC,CASSQDPQNYGYTF
TRBJ2-1,few,TRBD2,TRBV19,TGTGCCAGTAGTAAGGTGGGAGGGCCTTACAATGAGCAGTTCTTC,CASSKVGGPYNEQFF
TRBJ1-2,-,-,TRBV2,-,CASSSSTGSYGYTF
TRBJ2-5,-,TRBD2,TRBV5-4,TGTGCCAGCAGCTTGAGAAGGGGAGGGCAAGAGACCCAGTACTTC,CASSLRRGGQETQYF
TRBJ1-5,-,-,TRBV4-1,TGCGCCAGCAGCCAAGATAGGGGTGGGCAGCCTCTGATGCCCCAGCATTTT,CASSQDRGGQPLMPQHF
TRBJ2-3,-,-,TRBV6-5,TGTGCCAGCAGTTACTCGGCGGTGGATACGCAGTATTTT,CASSYSAVDTQYF
TRBJ1-6,once,-,TRBV6-5,TGTGCCAGCAGTTACGGGACCGCGGGGTCGCCCCTCCACTTT,CASSYGTAGSPLHF
TRBJ2-5,few,-,TRBV7-9,TGTGCCAGCAGCCCTCAAGAGACCCAGTACTTC,CASSPQETQYF